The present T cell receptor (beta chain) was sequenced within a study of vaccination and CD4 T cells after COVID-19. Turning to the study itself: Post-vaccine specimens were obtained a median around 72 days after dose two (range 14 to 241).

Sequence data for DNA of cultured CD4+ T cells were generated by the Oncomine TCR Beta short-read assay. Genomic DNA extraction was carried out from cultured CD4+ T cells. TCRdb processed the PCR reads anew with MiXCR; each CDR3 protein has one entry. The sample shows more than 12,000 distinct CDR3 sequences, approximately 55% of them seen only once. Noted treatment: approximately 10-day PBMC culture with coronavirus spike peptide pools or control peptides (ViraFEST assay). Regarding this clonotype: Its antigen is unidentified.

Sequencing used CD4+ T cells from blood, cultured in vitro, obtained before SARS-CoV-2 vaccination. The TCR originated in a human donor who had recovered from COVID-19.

The CDR3 DNA reads as TGTGCCAGCAGCTTATCCCAAGCGTCAAATGGCTACACCTTC. It is translated as CASSLSQASNGYTF. The chain links TRBV7-6 to TRBJ1-2, with unresolved D. The CDR3 length is 14 residues. V was clipped by 2 bases and J by 6 bases, with 13 bases between them. Per germline, CDR1 SGHVS and CDR2 FNYEAQ.